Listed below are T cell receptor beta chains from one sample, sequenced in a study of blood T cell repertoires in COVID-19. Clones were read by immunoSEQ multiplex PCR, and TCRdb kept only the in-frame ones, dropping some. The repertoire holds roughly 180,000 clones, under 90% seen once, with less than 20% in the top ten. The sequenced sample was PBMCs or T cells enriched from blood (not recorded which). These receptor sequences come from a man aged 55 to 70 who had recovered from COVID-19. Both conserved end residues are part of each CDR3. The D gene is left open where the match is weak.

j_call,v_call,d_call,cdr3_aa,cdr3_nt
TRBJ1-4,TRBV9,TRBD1,CASSVEGTGITEKLFF,TGTGCCAGCAGCGTAGAAGGGACAGGGATCACTGAAAAACTGTTTTTT
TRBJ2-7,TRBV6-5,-,CASRIQGSSYEQYF,TGTGCCAGCAGGATCCAGGGGAGCTCCTACGAGCAGTACTTC
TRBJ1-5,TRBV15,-,CATSRPRGGNSNQPQHF,TGTGCCACCAGCAGACCCCGGGGGGGGAATAGCAATCAGCCCCAGCATTTT
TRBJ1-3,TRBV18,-,CASSPADFSGNTIYF,TGTGCCAGCTCACCTGCAGACTTCTCTGGAAACACCATATATTTT
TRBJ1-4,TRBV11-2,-,CASSQSLNEKLFF,TGTGCCAGCAGCCAATCCCTAAATGAAAAACTGTTTTTT
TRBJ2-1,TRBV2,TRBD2,CASRRLAGGLEEQFF,TGTGCCAGCAGGAGACTAGCGGGAGGGCTTGAGGAGCAGTTCTTC
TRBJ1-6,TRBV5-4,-,CASSLEAGNSPLHF,TGTGCCAGCAGCTTGGAGGCGGGGAATTCACCCCTCCACTTT
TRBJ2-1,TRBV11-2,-,CASSQASQGSYNEQFF,TGTGCCAGCAGTCAAGCGTCCCAAGGCTCCTACAATGAGCAGTTCTTC
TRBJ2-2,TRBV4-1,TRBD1,CASSQDKGGIGELFF,TGCGCCAGCAGCCAAGATAAAGGGGGCATCGGGGAGCTGTTTTTT
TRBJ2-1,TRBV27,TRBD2,CASRRSLAGANNEQFF,TGTGCCAGCAGAAGATCACTAGCGGGAGCGAACAATGAGCAGTTCTTC
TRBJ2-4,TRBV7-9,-,CASSPRDWEAKNIQYF,TGTGCCAGCAGCCCTCGTGATTGGGAGGCCAAAAACATTCAGTACTTC
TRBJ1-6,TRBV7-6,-,CASSQRTPRGSNSPLHF,TGTGCCAGCAGCCAACGGACTCCGCGGGGTAGTAATTCACCCCTCCACTTT
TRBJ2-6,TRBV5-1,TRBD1,CASSLEGASGANVLTF,TGCGCCAGCAGCTTGGAGGGGGCGAGTGGGGCCAACGTCCTGACTTTC
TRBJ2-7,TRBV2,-,CASRGGLANHYEQYF,TGTGCCAGCAGAGGAGGGCTAGCGAATCACTACGAGCAGTACTTC